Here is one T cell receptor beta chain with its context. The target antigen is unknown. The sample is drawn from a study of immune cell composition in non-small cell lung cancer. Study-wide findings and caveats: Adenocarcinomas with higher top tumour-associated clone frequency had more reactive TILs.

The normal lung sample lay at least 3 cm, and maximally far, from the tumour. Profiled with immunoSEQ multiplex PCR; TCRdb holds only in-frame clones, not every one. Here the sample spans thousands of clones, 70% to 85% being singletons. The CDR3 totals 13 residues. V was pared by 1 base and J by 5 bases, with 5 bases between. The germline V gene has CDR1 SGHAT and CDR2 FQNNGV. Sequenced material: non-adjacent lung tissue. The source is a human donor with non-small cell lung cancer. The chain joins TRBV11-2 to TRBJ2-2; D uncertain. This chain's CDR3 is CASSLVSTGELFF. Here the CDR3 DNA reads TGTGCCAGCAGCTTAGTGTCTACCGGGGAGCTGTTTTTT.